Each of the 28 T cell receptor beta chains below was sequenced from the same sample in a study of shared clonotypes between healthy human individuals. The protocol was immunoSEQ multiplex PCR, while the TCRdb copy is restricted to in-frame clones and leaves out a portion. Among 1.6 million or so clones, approximately 98.5% were seen once, and the ten largest hold about 0.34%. Sequencing used naive CD4+ T cells sorted from blood. Subset meaning: CD45RA+ positively selected. The receptors derive from a man in his thirties or forties in good health.

A remark on this clone: Other DNA sequences in the same sample also yield this CDR3. This chain connects TRBV18 to TRBJ1-5; 8 bases line up with TRBD1. V lost 3 bases and J lost 6; bases outside the gene matches: 7. Germline assignment: CDR1 KGHSH and CDR2 LQKENI. The CDR3 spans 15 residues. The CDR3 bases are TGTGCCAGCTCACCCCCAGGGGGCGCGGGTCAGCCCCAGCATTTT. Its protein is CASSPPGGAGQPQHF.

The gene calls are TRBV7-6 and TRBJ2-1; TRBD2 agrees at 13 bases. The CDR3 extends over 16 amino acids. V trimming: 4 bases; J trimming: 7 bases; junction bases outside the gene matches: 7. Germline loops: CDR1 SGHVS, CDR2 FNYEAQ. The CDR3 reads CASSSGLAGVKNEQFF. DNA of the CDR3: TGTGCCAGCAGCTCCGGACTAGCGGGAGTTAAGAATGAGCAGTTCTTC.

This chain uses TRBV6-5 with TRBJ1-2; D unresolved. CDR1 and CDR2 (germline): MNHEY, SVGAGI. The CDR3 runs to 14 residues. V lost 7 bases to trimming and J lost 0 bases, with 12 bases between them. The CDR3 bases are TGTGCCAGCACTTCCTCACGGTCTAACTATGGCTACACCTTC. It is translated as CASTSSRSNYGYTF.

The chain is built from TRBV5-6 and TRBJ2-3; weak D call: TRBD2 (5 bases). The CDR3 contains 14 residues. Germline CDR1 SGHDT, CDR2 YYEEEE. With 5 bases removed from V and 0 bases from J, the gap between germline ends came to 10 bases. This chain's CDR3 is CASRTKRSTDTQYF. CDR3 sequence (DNA): TGTGCCAGCAGGACAAAGCGGAGCACAGATACGCAGTATTTT.

This clone was recorded only once. This rearrangement joins TRBV5-6 to TRBJ2-2; 11 bases are a match to TRBD1. V was pared by 1 base and J by 6 bases, with 2 bases of the junction left unmatched. The CDR3 has 15 residues. CDR1 and CDR2 from the germline V gene are SGHDT and YYEEEE. In DNA, the CDR3 is TGTGCCAGCAGCTTGATGGGACAGGGGGCCGGGGAGCTGTTTTTT. Protein product: CASSLMGQGAGELFF. The entire variable domain, with the rest obtained from reference TRBV5-6 and TRBJ2-2, is as follows: DAGVTQSPTHLIKTRGQQVTLRCSPKSGHDTVSWYQQALGQGPQFIFQYYEEEERQRGNFPDRFSGHQFPNYSSELNVNALLLGDSALYLCASSLMGQGAGELFFGEGSRLTVL.

V gene TRBV18 combines with J gene TRBJ1-2; 8 bases align to TRBD1. Germline V CDR1 and CDR2: KGHSH, LQKENI. The CDR3 has 13 residues. The J segment lost 6 bases and the V segment lost 4 bases, leaving 4 bases of the junction unmatched. CDR3 coding DNA: TGTGCCAGCTCACAAGACAGGGGCGATGGCTACACCTTC. Amino acid sequence: CASSQDRGDGYTF.

This chain connects TRBV11-2 to TRBJ2-6; D not resolved. The germline CDR1 and CDR2 sequences are SGHAT and FQNNGV. CDR3 length: 15 amino acids. Trimming took off 6 bases at V and 4 bases at J, with 13 bases between the two ends. CDR3 protein: CASSRTGSGANVLTF. DNA for the CDR3: TGTGCCAGCAGTAGGACGGGTTCAGGGGCCAACGTCCTGACTTTC.

The rearrangement uses TRBV6-1 and TRBJ2-1, with D unclear. CDR1 MNHNS and CDR2 SASEGT come from the germline V gene. The ends were cut back, 1 base at V and 2 bases at J, with 6 bases in the middle. The CDR3 length is 14 residues. CDR3 in DNA: TGTGCCAGCAGTGAAGATCTTACCTACAATGAGCAGTTCTTC. It translates to CASSEDLTYNEQFF.

Points on this clone: At the DNA level, this CDR3 is encoded by other sequences in the same sample as well. CDR3 loop: CASSSGQGTEAFF. CDR3 DNA: TGTGCCAGCAGTTCGGGACAGGGGACTGAAGCTTTCTTT. The J gene is TRBJ1-1, the V gene TRBV28, with TRBD1 matching over 10 bases. The CDR3 loop spans 13 amino acids. J was trimmed by 5 bases and V by 4 bases; bases with no gene match: 1. Germline V gene lookup returns CDR1 MDHEN and CDR2 SYDVKM.

The chain carries TRBV5-1 and TRBJ2-2; maybe TRBD2 (5 bases). The CDR3 extends over 15 amino acids. Germline CDR1 SGHRS, CDR2 YFSETQ. V lost 1 base and J 5 bases, leaving 12 bases between the germline ends. The CDR3 sequence: CASSLTTRDTGELFF. The CDR3 DNA follows: TGCGCCAGCAGCTTGACAACTAGAGATACCGGGGAGCTGTTTTTT.

This chain links TRBV5-1 with TRBJ2-1, with TRBD2 as a possible D gene (6 bases). CDR1 is SGHRS, CDR2 YFSETQ, per germline. This CDR3 comprises 14 residues. V was clipped by 4 bases and J by 3 bases, with 11 bases between them. The CDR3 DNA follows: TGCGCCAGCAGCATCTCGGGACTCTACAATGAGCAGTTCTTC. It yields the protein CASSISGLYNEQFF.

The chain carries TRBV19 and TRBJ2-1; D remains unclear. The CDR3 extends over 13 amino acids. CDR1 and CDR2 (germline): LNHDA, SQIVND (reference sequence). V was trimmed by 5 bases and J by 10 bases, leaving 15 bases between them. CDR3 coding DNA: TGTGCCAGTAGTTCCCGGGCCATCTGGGAGCAGTTCTTC. Encoded protein: CASSSRAIWEQFF.

This chain links TRBV7-6 with TRBJ2-3; D remains ambiguous. The CDR3 spans 15 residues. V lost 3 bases and J lost 2, with 12 bases in between. The V gene's germline CDR1 is SGHVS and CDR2 FNYEAQ. CDR3 loop: CASSFFGGDTDTQYF. The DNA of the CDR3 is TGTGCCAGCAGCTTCTTTGGCGGAGACACAGATACGCAGTATTTT.

CDR3 amino acids: CASSWDGNQPQHF. CDR3 DNA sequence: TGTGCCAGTAGTTGGGATGGCAATCAGCCCCAGCATTTT. This chain joins TRBV19 and TRBJ1-5; D uncertain. The CDR3 totals 13 residues. Trimming took off 5 bases at V and 2 bases at J, with 7 bases between the two ends. CDR1 LNHDA and CDR2 SQIVND come from the germline V gene (reference sequence).

The chain carries TRBV7-6 and TRBJ1-3; tentatively, D is TRBD1 (5 bases). The V end lost 5 bases, the J end lost 4 bases, and 9 bases lay between the germline ends. The CDR3 length is 13 residues. Germline CDR1 SGHVS, CDR2 FNYEAQ. The CDR3: CASSMTVGNTIYF. The CDR3 DNA is TGTGCCAGCAGCATGACAGTAGGAAACACCATATATTTT.

The genes are TRBV6-5 and TRBJ2-7; the match to TRBD2 covers 10 bases. The CDR3 is 14 residues long. Germline V lookup: CDR1 MNHEY, CDR2 SVGAGI. Trimming removed 6 bases from V and 5 bases from J; junction bases left unmatched: 7. This chain's CDR3 is CASRLLAGAHEQYF. The CDR3 nucleotides read TGTGCCAGCAGACTCCTAGCGGGAGCCCACGAGCAGTACTTC.

The chain combines TRBV30 with TRBJ1-4; no clear D. Germline V CDR1 and CDR2: GTSNPN, SVGIG (reference sequence). This CDR3 comprises 13 residues. Trimming shortened V by 6 bases and J by 3 bases, and 11 bases separated the two germline ends. CDR3 region: CACRTVANEKLFF. Here the CDR3 DNA reads TGTGCCTGTCGGACGGTTGCTAATGAAAAACTGTTTTTT.

The chain uses TRBV9 and TRBJ2-1; the D is unclear. The V end was cut by 3 bases, the J end by 0 bases, with 16 bases between. This CDR3 has 17 amino acids. CDR1 SGDLS and CDR2 YYNGEE come from the germline V gene. The CDR3 bases are TGTGCCAGCAGCGCGCATGGACGTTCGAGCTCCTACAATGAGCAGTTCTTC. Translating gives CASSAHGRSSSYNEQFF.

J is TRBJ1-2 and V is TRBV7-2; no firm D call. Germline V gene lookup returns CDR1 SGHTA and CDR2 FQGNSA. The V end was cut by 3 bases, the J end by 8 bases, with 10 bases between. The CDR3 contains 12 residues. CDR3 DNA sequence: TGTGCCAGCAGCTTTCCGGGAAAAGGCTACACCTTC. It is translated as CASSFPGKGYTF. The whole variable domain, filled in from reference TRBV7-2 and TRBJ1-2, reads GAGVSQSPSNKVTEKGKDVELRCDPISGHTALYWYRQSLGQGLEFLIYFQGNSAPDKSGLPSDRFSAERTGGSVSTLTIQRTQQEDSAVYLCASSFPGKGYTFGSGTRLTVV.

The V and J genes are TRBV5-1 and TRBJ1-2; 9 bases fit TRBD1. The length of the CDR3 is 14 residues. Germline values: CDR1 SGHRS, CDR2 YFSETQ. V was pared by 4 bases and J by 5 bases, with 6 bases of the junction left unmatched. The CDR3 bases are TGCGCCAGCAGCACCGGACAGGGGTTATATGGCTACACCTTC. Protein sequence: CASSTGQGLYGYTF.

This chain links TRBV28 with TRBJ1-1, with D unclear. The V gene's germline CDR1 is MDHEN and CDR2 SYDVKM. The CDR3 is made up of 15 amino acids. V was clipped by 2 bases and J by 7 bases, with 17 bases between them. CDR3 in amino acids: CASSLISGKGYEAFF. DNA of the CDR3: TGTGCCAGCAGTTTAATTTCTGGTAAGGGATATGAAGCTTTCTTT.

V and J are TRBV28 and TRBJ2-2; 9 nucleotides line up with TRBD2. CDR3 length: 13 residues. Germline V CDR1 and CDR2: MDHEN, SYDVKM. With 8 bases clipped from V and 6 bases from J, the junction kept 4 bases outside the gene matches. Here the CDR3 DNA reads TGTGCCAGCTGGCTAGCGGGATCCGGGGAGCTGTTTTTT. It codes for CASWLAGSGELFF.

With regard to this clone: This sample includes further DNA sequences coding for the same CDR3. The chain links TRBV9 to TRBJ2-7; TRBD2 is a possible D gene (5 bases). Trimming stripped 1 base from V and 0 bases from J, with 8 bases between. The CDR3 is 14 residues long. Germline V lookup: CDR1 SGDLS, CDR2 YYNGEE. For the CDR3, the DNA is TGTGCCAGCAGCGTAACTAGTCACTCCTACGAGCAGTACTTC. Protein: CASSVTSHSYEQYF. The full variable domain, completed using reference TRBV9 and TRBJ2-7, is DSGVTQTPKHLITATGQRVTLRCSPRSGDLSVYWYQQSLDQGLQFLIQYYNGEERAKGNILERFSAQQFPDLHSELNLSSLELGDSALYFCASSVTSHSYEQYFGPGTRLTVT.

This chain uses TRBV7-6 with TRBJ1-1, with 7 bases that match TRBD1. CDR1 is SGHVS, CDR2 FNYEAQ, per germline. J lost 6 bases, V lost 5 bases, and 12 bases had no gene match. The CDR3 length is 15 residues. CDR3 nucleotides: TGTGCCAGCAGCCCTCAGGGGGGGAAAGGCGCTGAAGCTTTCTTT. Residues: CASSPQGGKGAEAFF.

CDR3 in amino acids: CASSAPILAAKDNEQFF. The DNA of the CDR3 is TGCGCCAGCAGTGCCCCAATACTAGCGGCTAAAGACAATGAGCAGTTCTTC. The chain is built from TRBV10-2 and TRBJ2-1; TRBD2 aligns across 8 bases. After removal of 4 bases from V and 5 bases from J, the junction contained 13 bases not matched to a gene. The CDR3 consists of 17 residues. Germline loops: CDR1 WSHSY, CDR2 SAAADI.

The chain joins TRBV27 to TRBJ2-4, with TRBD1 identical over 10 bases. Germline V gives CDR1 MNHEY, CDR2 SMNVEV (reference sequence). Germline trimming cut 5 bases from V and 1 base from J; bases unmatched to any gene: 11. The CDR3 length is 18 residues. This CDR3 is CASSPWDRGFVAKNIQYF. The CDR3 nucleotides read TGTGCCAGCAGTCCCTGGGACAGGGGATTTGTGGCCAAAAACATTCAGTACTTC.

The V and J genes are TRBV18 and TRBJ1-1; D gene uncertain. V was trimmed by 5 bases and J by 0 bases, leaving 7 bases between them. The CDR3 contains 13 residues. Germline assignment: CDR1 KGHSH and CDR2 LQKENI. The CDR3 loop reads CASSGIVNTEAFF. The CDR3 coding sequence is TGTGCCAGCTCAGGGATAGTGAACACTGAAGCTTTCTTT.

The chain recombines TRBV28 with TRBJ1-5; 9 bases agree with TRBD1. This CDR3 contains 13 residues. V lost 10 bases to trimming and J lost 4 bases; unmatched junction nucleotides: 5. In germline, CDR1 is MDHEN, CDR2 SYDVKM. The chain's CDR3 is CATWDRENQPQHF. CDR3 nucleotide sequence: TGTGCCACCTGGGACAGGGAAAATCAGCCCCAGCATTTT.